The rows below give T cell receptor beta chains drawn from one sample of a study of T cells after yellow fever vaccination. TCRdb fed the 5' RACE reads into MiXCR, producing one record per CDR3 protein. The table lists under 55,000 distinct CDR3 sequences, around 6.7% of them singletons. The material was CD8+ T cells not binding an NS4B(214-222) dextramer, sorted from PBMCs, obtained about 41 days after the first yellow fever vaccination. The source is a man aged 18 to 29 who received the YFV17D yellow fever vaccine. CDR3s leave out the opening cysteine and the closing phenylalanine or tryptophan. The order of the fields is V gene, clone size, CDR3 protein. Size is stated for part of the rows, as once, few or many counts, or as a class when the clone is expanded.

>TRBV7-2|many
ASSLVTNLYSTDTQY
>TRBV13|many
ASSFGLAGATDTQY
>TRBV7-2|.
ASSLAHVNSGEKLF
>TRBV27|many
ASRTTLAQY
>TRBV6-1|many
ASSASGATNEKLF
>TRBV4-3|.
ASSPRNGGTDTQY
>TRBV6-5|few
ASSPDLPGGNEQF
>TRBV4-3|many
ASSPVGVQETQY
>TRBV9|many
ASSPRTGVGTDTQY
>TRBV12-3/TRBV12-4|.
ASSLSESSYNEQF
>TRBV29-1|few
SVAGDYGYT
>TRBV7-8|.
ASSPGQGGGETQY
>TRBV2|many
ASSGTGVDEQY
>TRBV13|many
ASTVMNTGELF
>TRBV4-3|many
ASSQDVHSSGAEAF
>TRBV6-1|few
ASALGTLNTGELF
>TRBV7-2|few
ASSLKPS
>TRBV6-5|few
ASSYGRDEQY
>TRBV7-8|many
ASSPGFGDKNNEQF
>TRBV4-1|many
ASSQEIAGGFTETQY
>TRBV20-1|few
SARDLSHYEQY
>TRBV7-2|.
ASSLAGGFFEQY